This TCR beta chain came from a study of identical twins. Findings and limits, study-wide: Monozygotic twins shared more out-of-frame TCR alpha than recombination models predicted. Diverse VJ usage suggested most zero-insertion clonotypes were not invariant T cells.

As regards this clonotype: Its antigen is unknown.

TCRdb itself ran the 5' RACE reads through MiXCR, one entry per CDR3 protein. The sample lists 690,000 or so distinct CDR3 sequences; over 8.5% were seen once. V trimming: 7 bases; J trimming: 0 bases; junction bases outside the gene matches: 6. The CDR3 totals 15 residues. CDR1 is WSHSY and CDR2 is SAAADI in the germline V gene. Donors were all healthy Caucasians. These data were also filed under a second study, of yellow fever vaccine responses in identical twins.

The V gene is TRBV10-2, the J gene TRBJ2-1, with 7 bases matching TRBD1. The TCR originated in a woman aged 18 to 35 in good health. Material for sequencing was PBMCs. The CDR3 DNA follows: TGCGCCAGCACTTGGACAGGAGTCTCCTACAATGAGCAGTTCTTC. Translation: CASTWTGVSYNEQFF.